Listed below are T cell receptor beta chains from one sample, sequenced in a study of T cells in localized non-small cell lung cancer. Clones were sequenced by immunoSEQ multiplex PCR, and TCRdb holds only the in-frame ones, with some missing. The sample shows approximately 65,000 clones, 75% to 85% of them seen only once. The source was PBMCs, collected before any cancer treatment. Source of these receptors: a man aged 35-69 years with stage II lung adenocarcinoma. CDR3s include the opening cysteine and the closing phenylalanine or tryptophan. D genes are given only for firm matches. Size is stated for part of the rows, as once, few or many counts, or as a class when the clone is expanded.

clone size: .
V gene: TRBV7-9
J gene: TRBJ2-1
D gene: .
CDR3 DNA: TGTGCCAGCAGCCAAATGGGCAATGAGCAGTTCTTC
CDR3 protein: CASSQMGNEQFF

clone size: few
V gene: TRBV19
J gene: TRBJ1-2
D gene: .
CDR3 DNA: TGTGCCAGTAGTTATCGGTATGGCTACACCTTC
CDR3 protein: CASSYRYGYTF

clone size: .
V gene: TRBV6-6
J gene: TRBJ2-1
D gene: .
CDR3 DNA: TGTGCCAGCAGCAAATTGAATGAGCAGTTCTTC
CDR3 protein: CASSKLNEQFF

clone size: .
V gene: TRBV7-6
J gene: TRBJ2-1
D gene: TRBD2
CDR3 DNA: TGTGCCAGCAGCCCTAGCGGGAGGGCCAATGAGCAGTTCTTC
CDR3 protein: CASSPSGRANEQFF

clone size: .
V gene: TRBV5-1
J gene: TRBJ2-5
D gene: .
CDR3 DNA: TGCGCCAGCAGCTTGATAGGGACGTGGGGGCCGCAAGAGACCCAGTACTTC
CDR3 protein: CASSLIGTWGPQETQYF

clone size: few
V gene: TRBV5-4
J gene: TRBJ2-3
D gene: .
CDR3 DNA: TGTGCCAGCAGCTTGTCCACAGATACGCAGTATTTT
CDR3 protein: CASSLSTDTQYF

clone size: .
V gene: TRBV6-1
J gene: TRBJ2-7
D gene: TRBD1
CDR3 DNA: TGTGCCAGTTCTCACACAGGGGGCTACGAGCAGTACTTC
CDR3 protein: CASSHTGGYEQYF

clone size: .
V gene: TRBV12-5
J gene: TRBJ2-1
D gene: .
CDR3 DNA: TGTGCTAGTGGTTTGGTAATCGGAGACAGCTACAATGAGCAGTTCTTC
CDR3 protein: CASGLVIGDSYNEQFF

clone size: .
V gene: TRBV7-2
J gene: TRBJ1-5
D gene: .
CDR3 DNA: TGTGCCAGCAGCTTGGACCGGGGTCAGCCCCAGCATTTT
CDR3 protein: CASSLDRGQPQHF

clone size: once
V gene: TRBV2
J gene: TRBJ2-7
D gene: TRBD1
CDR3 DNA: TGTGCCAGCAGTACGGGACAGGGCTACGAGCAGTACTTC
CDR3 protein: CASSTGQGYEQYF

clone size: .
V gene: TRBV19
J gene: TRBJ1-5
D gene: .
CDR3 DNA: TGTGCCAGTAGTATAGGAGACGTTCGCAATCAGCCCCAGCATTTT
CDR3 protein: CASSIGDVRNQPQHF

clone size: once
V gene: TRBV10-3
J gene: TRBJ2-7
D gene: TRBD2
CDR3 DNA: TGTGCCTCCGAGGGAGGGAGTCAGTCCGAGCAGTACTTC
CDR3 protein: CASEGGSQSEQYF

clone size: .
V gene: TRBV29-1
J gene: TRBJ1-1
D gene: TRBD1
CDR3 DNA: TGCAGCGTAACTCCTCAGGGGGCGCGGACTGAAGCTTTCTTT
CDR3 protein: CSVTPQGARTEAFF